This T cell receptor beta chain was profiled in a study of T cell changes during pregnancy in multiple sclerosis. Sequenced by immunoSEQ multiplex PCR; TCRdb stores in-frame clones only, minus some. The data show some 30,000 clones, 90% seen once. The V gene's germline CDR1 is GTSNPN and CDR2 SVGIG (reference sequence). V was clipped by 1 base and J by 2 bases; unmatched bases: 19. This CDR3 region has 19 residues. This receptor was obtained from a female donor with multiple sclerosis, enrolled in a pregnancy study. The sequencing here drew on CD8+ T cells from peripheral blood mononuclear cells, taken in the second trimester of pregnancy. The chain has TRBV30 and TRBJ2-5, with TRBD2 identical over 7 bases. The DNA of the CDR3 is TGTGCCTGGAGTGCGAGGGTTCTAGCGGTTGAGAAACCGCAAGAGACCCAGTACTTC. Translating it yields CAWSARVLAVEKPQETQYF. The full variable domain, completed using reference TRBV30 and TRBJ2-5, is SQTIHQWPATLVQPVGSPLSLECTVEGTSNPNLYWYRQAAGRGLQLLFYSVGIGQISSEVPQNLSASRPQDRQFILSSKKLLLSDSGFYLCAWSARVLAVEKPQETQYFGPGTRLLVL.